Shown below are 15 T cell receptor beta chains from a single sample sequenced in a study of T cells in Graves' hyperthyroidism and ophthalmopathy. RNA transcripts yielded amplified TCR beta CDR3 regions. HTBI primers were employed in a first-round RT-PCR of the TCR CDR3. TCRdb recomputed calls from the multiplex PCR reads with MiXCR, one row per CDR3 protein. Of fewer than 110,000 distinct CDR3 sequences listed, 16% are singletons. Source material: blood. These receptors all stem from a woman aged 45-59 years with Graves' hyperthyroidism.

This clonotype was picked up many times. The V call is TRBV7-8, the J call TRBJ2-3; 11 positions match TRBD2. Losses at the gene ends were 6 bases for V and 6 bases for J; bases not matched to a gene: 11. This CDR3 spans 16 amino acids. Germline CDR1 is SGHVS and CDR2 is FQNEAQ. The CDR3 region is CASSFTSGGPHDTQYF. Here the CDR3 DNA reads TGTGCCAGCAGTTTTACTAGCGGGGGCCCCCACGATACGCAGTATTTT.

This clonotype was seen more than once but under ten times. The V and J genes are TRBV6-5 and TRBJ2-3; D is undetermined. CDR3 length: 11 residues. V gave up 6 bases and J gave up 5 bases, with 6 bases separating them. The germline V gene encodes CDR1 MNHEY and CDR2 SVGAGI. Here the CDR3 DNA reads TGTGCCAGCAGGTTAGAAGATACGCAGTATTTT. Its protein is CASRLEDTQYF.

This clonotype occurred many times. The CDR3 reads CASSLDRTPYNEQFF. As DNA, the CDR3 is TGTGCCAGCAGCTTAGATCGGACCCCCTACAATGAGCAGTTCTTC. This chain links TRBV7-2 with TRBJ2-1; D gene ambiguous. The germline CDR1 and CDR2 sequences are SGHTA and FQGNSA. The V end was cut by 1 base, the J end by 2 bases, with 9 bases between. The CDR3 has 15 amino acids.

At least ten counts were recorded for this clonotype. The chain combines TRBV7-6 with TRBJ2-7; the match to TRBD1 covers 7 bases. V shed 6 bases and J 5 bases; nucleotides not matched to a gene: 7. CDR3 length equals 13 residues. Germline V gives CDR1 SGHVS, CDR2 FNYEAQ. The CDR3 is CASRLYRGHEQYF. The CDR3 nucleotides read TGTGCCAGCAGACTATACAGGGGCCACGAGCAGTACTTC. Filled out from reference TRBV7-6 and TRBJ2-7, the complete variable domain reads GAGVSQSPRYKVTKRGQDVALRCDPISGHVSLYWYRQALGQGPEFLTYFNYEAQQDKSGLPNDRFSAERPEGSISTLTIQRTEQRDSAMYRCASRLYRGHEQYFGPGTRLTVT.

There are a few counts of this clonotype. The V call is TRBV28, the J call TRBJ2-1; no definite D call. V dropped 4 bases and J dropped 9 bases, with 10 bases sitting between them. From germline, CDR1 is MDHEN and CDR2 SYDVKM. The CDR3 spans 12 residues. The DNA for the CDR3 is TGTGCCAGCAGTTCGTTACTTGGTGAGCAGTTCTTC. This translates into CASSSLLGEQFF.

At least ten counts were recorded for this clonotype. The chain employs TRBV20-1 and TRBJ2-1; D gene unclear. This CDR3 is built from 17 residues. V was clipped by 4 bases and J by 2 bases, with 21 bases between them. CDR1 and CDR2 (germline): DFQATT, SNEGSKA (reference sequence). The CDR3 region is CSAIDVTRTSPYNEQFF. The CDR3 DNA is TGCAGTGCTATTGATGTTACGCGGACGTCTCCCTACAATGAGCAGTTCTTC.

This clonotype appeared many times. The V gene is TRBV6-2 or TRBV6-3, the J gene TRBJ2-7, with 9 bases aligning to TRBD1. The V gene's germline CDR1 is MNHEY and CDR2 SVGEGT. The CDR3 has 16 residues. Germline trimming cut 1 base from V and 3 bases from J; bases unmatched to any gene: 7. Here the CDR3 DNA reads TGTGCCAGCAGTTACTTTCTCTCGGGACAGGGCTACGAGCAGTACTTC. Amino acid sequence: CASSYFLSGQGYEQYF.

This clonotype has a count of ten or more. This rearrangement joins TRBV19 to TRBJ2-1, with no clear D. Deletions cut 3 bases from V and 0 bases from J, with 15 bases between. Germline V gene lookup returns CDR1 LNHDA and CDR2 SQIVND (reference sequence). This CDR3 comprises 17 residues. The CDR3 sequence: CASSIRLRGNSYNEQFF. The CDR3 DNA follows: TGTGCCAGTAGTATCAGGTTGCGAGGAAACTCCTACAATGAGCAGTTCTTC. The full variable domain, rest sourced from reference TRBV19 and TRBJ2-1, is DGGITQSPKYLFRKEGQNVTLSCEQNLNHDAMYWYRQDPGQGLRLIYYSQIVNDFQKGDIAEGYSVSREKKESFPLTVTSAQKNPTAFYLCASSIRLRGNSYNEQFFGPGTRLTVL.

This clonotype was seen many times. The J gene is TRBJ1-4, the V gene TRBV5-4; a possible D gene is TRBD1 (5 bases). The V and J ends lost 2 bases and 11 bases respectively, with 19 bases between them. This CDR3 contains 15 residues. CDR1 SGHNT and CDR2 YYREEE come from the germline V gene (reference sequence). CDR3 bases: TGTGCCAGCAGCTTATATCGCCAGGGCCCAGGCAAACTGTTTTTT. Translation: CASSLYRQGPGKLFF.

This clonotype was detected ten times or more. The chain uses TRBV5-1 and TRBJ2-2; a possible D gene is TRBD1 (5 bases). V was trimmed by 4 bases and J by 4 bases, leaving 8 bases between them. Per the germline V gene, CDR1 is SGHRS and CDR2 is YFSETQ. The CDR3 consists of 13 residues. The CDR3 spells CASSRGTTGELFF. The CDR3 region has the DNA TGCGCCAGCAGCAGGGGAACCACCGGGGAGCTGTTTTTT.

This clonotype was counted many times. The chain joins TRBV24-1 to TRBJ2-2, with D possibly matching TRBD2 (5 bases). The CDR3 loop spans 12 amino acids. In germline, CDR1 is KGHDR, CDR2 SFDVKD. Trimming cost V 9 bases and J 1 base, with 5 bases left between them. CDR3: CATRGNTGELFF. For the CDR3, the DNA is TGTGCCACCCGGGGGAACACCGGGGAGCTGTTTTTT.

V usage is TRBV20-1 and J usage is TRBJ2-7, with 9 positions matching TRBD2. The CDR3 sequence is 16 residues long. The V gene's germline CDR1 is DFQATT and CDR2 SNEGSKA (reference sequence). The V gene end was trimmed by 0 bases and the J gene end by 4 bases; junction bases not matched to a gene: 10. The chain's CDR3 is CSARDWVSGSWYEQYF. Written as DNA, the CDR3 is TGCAGTGCTAGAGATTGGGTTAGCGGGAGTTGGTACGAGCAGTACTTC.

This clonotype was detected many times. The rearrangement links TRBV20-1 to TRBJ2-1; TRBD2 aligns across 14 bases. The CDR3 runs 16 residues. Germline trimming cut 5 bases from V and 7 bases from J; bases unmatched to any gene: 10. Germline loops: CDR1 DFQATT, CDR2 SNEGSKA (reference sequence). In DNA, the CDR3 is TGCAGTGCTTTAGTCCGGACTAGCGGGAGGTTGAATGAGCAGTTCTTC. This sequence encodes CSALVRTSGRLNEQFF.

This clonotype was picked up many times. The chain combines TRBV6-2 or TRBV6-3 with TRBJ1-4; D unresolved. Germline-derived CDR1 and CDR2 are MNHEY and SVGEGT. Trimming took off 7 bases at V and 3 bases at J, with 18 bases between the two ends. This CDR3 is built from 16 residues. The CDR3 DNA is TGTGCCAGCACCTCGGACGGGAGGGCGGCTAATGAAAAACTGTTTTTT. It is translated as CASTSDGRAANEKLFF.

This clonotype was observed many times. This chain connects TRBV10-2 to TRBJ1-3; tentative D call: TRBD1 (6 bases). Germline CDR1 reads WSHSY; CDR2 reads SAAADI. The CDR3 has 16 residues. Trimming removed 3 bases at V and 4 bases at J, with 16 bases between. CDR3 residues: CASSETRRGGGNTIYF. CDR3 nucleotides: TGCGCCAGCAGTGAAACACGACGGGGGGGCGGAAACACCATATATTTT.